This TCR beta chain was captured in a study of T cell repertoires in cytomegalovirus infection. The wider study: Indicated by public TCR beta signatures were CMV infection and matching HLA type. Overall study results and limits: In two of eight donors, the top clonotype was HLA-C-restricted CMV-specific.

CDR1 SGDLS and CDR2 YYNGEE come from the germline V gene. The CDR3 is 14 amino acids. Deletions cut 4 bases from V and 6 bases from J, with 16 bases between. TCRdb re-called the reads through MiXCR, storing one row per CDR3 protein. The profile shows some 270,000 distinct CDR3 sequences, 20% to 25% of them singletons. Points on this clonotype: Its antigen is not identified.

The sequences come from cultured PBMCs, collected from culture after CMV antigen stimulation. V and J are TRBV9 and TRBJ1-1; D gene uncertain. The source of this sequence is a human donor in good health (CMV status not recorded). Some clones in this sample may be carry-over from other donors' samples. CDR3 loop: CASSHTLGGPEAFF. DNA of the CDR3: TGTGCCAGCAGCCACACGTTGGGCGGTCCTGAAGCTTTCTTT.